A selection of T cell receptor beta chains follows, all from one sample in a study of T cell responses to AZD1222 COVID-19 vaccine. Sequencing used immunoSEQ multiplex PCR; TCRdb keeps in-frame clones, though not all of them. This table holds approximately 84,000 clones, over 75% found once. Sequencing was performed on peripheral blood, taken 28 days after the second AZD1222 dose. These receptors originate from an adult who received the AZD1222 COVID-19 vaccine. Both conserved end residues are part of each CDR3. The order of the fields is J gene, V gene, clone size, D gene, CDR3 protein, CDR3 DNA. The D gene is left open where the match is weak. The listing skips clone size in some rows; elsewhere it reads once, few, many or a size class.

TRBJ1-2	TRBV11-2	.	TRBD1	CASSLTGGGYTF	TGTGCCAGCAGCTTGACAGGGGGTGGCTACACCTTC
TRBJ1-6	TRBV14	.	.	CASSELTGSYNSPLHF	TGTGCCAGCAGCGAATTGACGGGATCCTATAATTCACCCCTCCACTTT
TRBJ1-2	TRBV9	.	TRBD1	CASSMMDRTIDGYTF	TGTGCCAGCAGCATGATGGACAGGACGATCGATGGCTACACCTTC
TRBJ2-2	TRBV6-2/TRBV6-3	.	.	CASSYSRVGTHTGELFF	TGTGCCAGCAGTTACTCGAGGGTCGGGACTCACACCGGGGAGCTGTTTTTT
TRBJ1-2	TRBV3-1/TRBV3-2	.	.	CASSQTLNGYTF	TGTGCCAGCAGCCAAACCCTCAACGGCTACACCTTC
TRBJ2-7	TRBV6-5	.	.	CASSYGYAYEQYF	TGTGCCAGCAGCTACGGGTATGCCTACGAGCAGTACTTC
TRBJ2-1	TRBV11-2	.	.	CASSRWGAGVDNEQFF	TGTGCCAGCAGCCGATGGGGGGCGGGAGTCGACAATGAGCAGTTCTTC
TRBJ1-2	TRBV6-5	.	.	CASSSMEANYGYTF	TGTGCCAGCAGCAGCATGGAAGCTAACTATGGCTACACCTTC
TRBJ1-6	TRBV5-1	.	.	CASSLTAGLGGSPLHF	TGCGCCAGCAGCCTGACTGCGGGCCTAGGGGGTTCACCCCTCCACTTT
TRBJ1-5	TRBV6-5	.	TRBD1	CASAKGTGSNQPQHF	TGTGCCAGCGCAAAAGGGACAGGGAGCAATCAGCCCCAGCATTTT
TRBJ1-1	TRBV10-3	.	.	CAISDHPATGNTEAFF	TGTGCCATCAGTGACCACCCAGCGACAGGGAACACTGAAGCTTTCTTT
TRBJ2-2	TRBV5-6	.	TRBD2	CASSREGLKNTGELFF	TGTGCCAGCAGCAGGGAGGGACTAAAGAACACCGGGGAGCTGTTTTTT
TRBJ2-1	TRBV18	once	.	CASSPPRGDEKNNEQFF	TGTGCCAGCTCACCACCGAGGGGGGACGAGAAGAACAATGAGCAGTTCTTC
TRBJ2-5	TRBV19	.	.	CASSIVHQETQYF	TGTGCCAGTAGTATAGTCCACCAAGAGACCCAGTACTTC
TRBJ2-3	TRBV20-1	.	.	CSAPAKDTQYF	TGCAGTGCTCCCGCCAAAGATACGCAGTATTTT
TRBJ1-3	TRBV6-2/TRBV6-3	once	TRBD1	CASSYVGQGSGNTIYF	TGTGCCAGCAGTTACGTCGGACAGGGATCTGGAAACACCATATATTTT
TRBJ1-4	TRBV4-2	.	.	CASSLEGGTTNEKLFF	TGTGCCAGCAGCCTGGAGGGAGGTACAACTAATGAAAAACTGTTTTTT
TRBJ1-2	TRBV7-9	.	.	CASSLEGYTNYGYTF	TGTGCCAGCAGCTTAGAGGGATACACTAACTATGGCTACACCTTC
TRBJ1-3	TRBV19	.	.	CASSFTVARSGNTIYF	TGTGCCAGTAGTTTTACTGTTGCCCGCTCTGGAAACACCATATATTTT
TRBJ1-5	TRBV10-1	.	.	CASTKGSGNQPQHF	TGCGCCAGCACTAAGGGATCGGGGAATCAGCCCCAGCATTTT
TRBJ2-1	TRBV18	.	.	CASSPSQENEQFF	TGTGCCAGCTCACCGTCTCAGGAGAATGAGCAGTTCTTC
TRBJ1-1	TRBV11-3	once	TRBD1	CASSATGENTEAFF	TGTGCCAGCAGCGCGACAGGGGAGAACACTGAAGCTTTCTTT
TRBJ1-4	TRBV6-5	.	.	CASSYGGVSTEKLFF	TGTGCCAGCAGTTATGGAGGGGTATCCACGGAAAAACTGTTTTTT
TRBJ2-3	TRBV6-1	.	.	CASSEAGDTQYF	TGTGCCAGCAGTGAAGCTGGGGATACGCAGTATTTT
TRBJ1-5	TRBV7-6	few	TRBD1	CASSLGTGGVDQPQHF	TGTGCCAGCAGCTTAGGCACAGGGGGCGTCGATCAGCCCCAGCATTTT
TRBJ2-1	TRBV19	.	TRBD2	CASSPLAGGTNEQFF	TGTGCCAGTAGTCCACTAGCGGGAGGTACGAATGAGCAGTTCTTC
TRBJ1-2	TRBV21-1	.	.	CASSKDRDTAYGYTF	TGTGCCAGCAGCAAAGATCGGGACACGGCCTATGGCTACACCTTC
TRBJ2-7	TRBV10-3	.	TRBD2	CATKPGLAGGFSYEQYF	TGTGCCACGAAACCGGGACTAGCGGGGGGATTCTCCTACGAGCAGTACTTC
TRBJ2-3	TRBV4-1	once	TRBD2	CASSPFGGGTDTQYF	TGCGCCAGCAGCCCCTTCGGGGGGGGTACAGATACGCAGTATTTT
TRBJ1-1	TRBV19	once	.	CASSPKGLHGGTEAFF	TGTGCCAGTAGCCCAAAAGGATTACATGGGGGCACTGAAGCTTTCTTT
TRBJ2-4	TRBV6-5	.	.	CASSSYKAQNIQYF	TGTGCCAGCAGTTCCTATAAGGCGCAAAACATTCAGTACTTC
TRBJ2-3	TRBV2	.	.	CASSLATDTQYF	TGTGCCAGCAGCCTAGCCACAGATACGCAGTATTTT
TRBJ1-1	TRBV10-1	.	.	CASSETVPMNTEAFF	TGCGCCAGCAGTGAGACGGTTCCTATGAACACTGAAGCTTTCTTT
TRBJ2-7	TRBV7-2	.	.	CASSHPLASRSSYEQYF	TGTGCCAGCAGCCACCCTTTAGCATCTAGGAGCTCCTACGAGCAGTACTTC
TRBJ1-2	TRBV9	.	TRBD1	CASSVAKTGRDYGYTF	TGTGCCAGCAGCGTAGCCAAGACAGGGAGGGACTATGGCTACACCTTC
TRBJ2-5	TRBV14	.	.	CASSRDGRQGQETQYF	TGTGCCAGCAGCCGGGACGGAAGGCAGGGGCAAGAGACCCAGTACTTC
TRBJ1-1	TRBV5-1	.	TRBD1	CASSETGTGLMNTEAFF	TGCGCCAGCAGCGAGACAGGGACCGGACTAATGAACACTGAAGCTTTCTTT
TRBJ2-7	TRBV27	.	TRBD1	CASSPGDRVSEQYF	TGTGCCAGCAGTCCGGGCGACAGGGTTTCCGAGCAGTACTTC
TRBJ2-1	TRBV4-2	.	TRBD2	CASSQEGTSGMNEQFF	TGTGCCAGCAGCCAAGAGGGGACTAGCGGGATGAATGAGCAGTTCTTC
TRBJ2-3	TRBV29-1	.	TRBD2	CSVEGTSGRTSSTDTQYF	TGCAGCGTTGAGGGTACTAGCGGGAGGACCTCTAGCACAGATACGCAGTATTTT
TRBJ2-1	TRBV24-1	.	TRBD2	CATSDTETGTSGGYNEQFF	TGTGCCACCAGTGATACAGAAACAGGGACTAGCGGGGGATACAATGAGCAGTTCTTC
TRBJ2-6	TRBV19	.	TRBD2	CASTTWVAGFGANVLTF	TGTGCCAGTACAACTTGGGTAGCGGGATTTGGGGCCAACGTCCTGACTTTC
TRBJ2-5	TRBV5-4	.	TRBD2	CASSLGSGRLETQYF	TGTGCCAGCAGCTTGGGTAGCGGGAGGCTGGAGACCCAGTACTTC
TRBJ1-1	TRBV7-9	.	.	CASSFWDANTEAFF	TGTGCCAGCAGCTTTTGGGACGCGAACACTGAAGCTTTCTTT
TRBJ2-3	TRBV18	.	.	CASSLGTGDTQYF	TGTGCCAGCTCACTCGGGACGGGAGATACGCAGTATTTT
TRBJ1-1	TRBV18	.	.	CASSPPTSRGNTEAFF	TGTGCCAGCTCACCACCGACAAGCAGGGGGAACACTGAAGCTTTCTTT
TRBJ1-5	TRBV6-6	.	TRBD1	CASSSTGGGQPQHF	TGTGCCAGCAGCAGTACAGGGGGCGGACAGCCCCAGCATTTT
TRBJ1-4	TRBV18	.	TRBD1	CASSPREGTGEKLFF	TGTGCCAGCTCTCCGCGAGAAGGGACAGGGGAAAAACTGTTTTTT
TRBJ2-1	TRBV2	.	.	CASSDWGARVGEQFF	TGTGCCAGCAGTGACTGGGGGGCGAGGGTCGGTGAGCAGTTCTTC
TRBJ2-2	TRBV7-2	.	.	CASSLEGPEQRRELFF	TGTGCCAGCAGCTTAGAGGGGCCGGAGCAGCGCCGGGAGCTGTTTTTT
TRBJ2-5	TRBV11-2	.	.	CASSLVDGAQETQYF	TGTGCCAGCAGCTTAGTCGATGGGGCCCAAGAGACCCAGTACTTC
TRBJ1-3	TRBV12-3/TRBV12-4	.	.	CASSLDRGITIYF	TGTGCCAGCAGTTTAGACAGAGGCATCACCATATATTTT
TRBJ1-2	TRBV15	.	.	CATSRDPRYGYTF	TGTGCCACCAGCAGAGATCCAAGGTATGGCTACACCTTC
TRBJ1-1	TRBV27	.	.	CASSLFPIGMNTEAFF	TGTGCCAGCAGTTTATTCCCGATAGGGATGAACACTGAAGCTTTCTTT
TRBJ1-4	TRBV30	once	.	CAWTGALNEKLFF	TGTGCCTGGACAGGGGCCCTTAATGAAAAACTGTTTTTT
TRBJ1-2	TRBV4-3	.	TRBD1	CASSQLTGVGGYTF	TGCGCCAGCAGCCAGCTGACAGGGGTTGGTGGCTACACCTTC
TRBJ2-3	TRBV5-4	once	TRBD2	CASRSTAGTSPTDTQYF	TGTGCCAGCAGATCCACAGCCGGGACTAGCCCGACAGATACGCAGTATTTT
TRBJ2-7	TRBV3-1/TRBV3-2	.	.	CASSQVRHQDEQYF	TGTGCCAGCAGCCAAGTAAGGCACCAGGACGAGCAGTACTTC
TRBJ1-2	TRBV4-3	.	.	CASSPYAGSRIF	TGCGCCAGCAGCCCTTATGCCGGGTCTCGAATTTTT
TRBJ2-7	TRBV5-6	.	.	CASSSAWEQYF	TGTGCCAGCAGCTCCGCGTGGGAGCAGTACTTC